The 19 T cell receptor beta chains below were found in one sample sequenced in a study of T cell responses to AZD1222 COVID-19 vaccine. Assay used: immunoSEQ multiplex PCR; TCRdb lists only in-frame clones, some missing. The top ten clones hold about 6% of a sample with 80,000 to 100,000 clones, more than 70% of them seen once. The sequencing here drew on peripheral blood, taken 28 days after the second AZD1222 dose. Receptors were obtained from an adult who received the AZD1222 COVID-19 vaccine.

The V call is TRBV28, the J call TRBJ2-3; D perhaps matches TRBD1 (6 bases). CDR3 length equals 16 residues. Per the germline V gene, CDR1 is MDHEN and CDR2 is SYDVKM. V was trimmed by 3 bases and J by 0 bases, leaving 13 bases between them. The CDR3 protein is CASSLGAAGSTDTQYF. DNA of the CDR3: TGTGCCAGCAGTTTGGGGGCGGCAGGGAGCACAGATACGCAGTATTTT.

The V call is TRBV3-1 (or the pseudogene TRBV3-2), the J call TRBJ2-3; D remains unclear. The germline gives CDR1 LGHDT, CDR2 YNNKEL (reference sequence). V dropped 0 bases and J dropped 4 bases, with 11 bases sitting between them. The CDR3 sequence is 15 residues long. The CDR3 DNA reads TGTGCCAGCAGCCAAGATGTGGCCTCATCAGATACGCAGTATTTT. It encodes CASSQDVASSDTQYF.

The V gene is TRBV2, the J gene TRBJ1-1; D is perhaps TRBD1 (6 bases). Germline assignment: CDR1 SNHLY and CDR2 FYNNEI. V was clipped by 3 bases and J by 10 bases, with 18 bases between them. The CDR3 spans 14 residues. The CDR3 sequence: CASSDRHPVRGAFF. CDR3 nucleotides: TGTGCCAGCAGTGATCGGCATCCCGTCAGGGGAGCTTTCTTT.

V gene TRBV11-2 combines with J gene TRBJ2-1; the D is unclear. This CDR3 comprises 17 residues. The germline V and J ends were trimmed by 0 bases and 0 bases, with 12 bases remaining between them. Germline CDR1 is SGHAT and CDR2 is FQNNGV. The CDR3 sequence is CASSLELTPSSYNEQFF. The CDR3 DNA reads as TGTGCCAGCAGCTTAGAGCTGACACCGAGCTCCTACAATGAGCAGTTCTTC.

The chain carries TRBV7-8 and TRBJ2-5; 9 nucleotides line up with TRBD2. J gave up 4 bases and V 5 bases, and 14 bases lay outside the gene matches. Germline V gene data show CDR1 as SGHVS and CDR2 as FQNEAQ. This CDR3 comprises 17 residues. The CDR3 region has the DNA TGTGCCAGCAGCCCCGGGGGGAGCAGCGGGAGGAGAGAGACCCAGTACTTC. It is translated as CASSPGGSSGRRETQYF.

V gene TRBV30 combines with J gene TRBJ1-5, with D maybe TRBD1 (5 bases). The germline V and J ends were trimmed by 0 bases and 7 bases, with 7 bases remaining between them. CDR1 and CDR2 from the germline V gene are GTSNPN and SVGIG (reference sequence). The CDR3 is made up of 12 amino acids. In nucleotides, the CDR3 is TGTGCCTGGAGTGTTGGGGCGCAGCCCCAGCATTTT. Encoded protein: CAWSVGAQPQHF.

The rearrangement uses TRBV4-2 and TRBJ2-1; 11 nucleotides agree with TRBD2. This CDR3 contains 16 residues. Per the germline V gene, CDR1 is LGHNA and CDR2 is YNFKEQ. J lost 4 bases, V lost 2 bases, and 4 bases had no gene match. The CDR3: CASSQPGTSGYNEQFF. The CDR3 DNA sequence: TGTGCCAGCAGCCAACCCGGGACTAGCGGATACAATGAGCAGTTCTTC.

This chain links TRBV18 with TRBJ1-2; a weak D match, TRBD1 (5 bases). From germline, CDR1 is KGHSH and CDR2 LQKENI. This CDR3 is built from 13 residues. Trimming took off 3 bases at V and 8 bases at J, with 13 bases between the two ends. CDR3 in DNA: TGTGCCAGCTCACCGGGGCAGAGGGACGGCTACACCTTC. It specifies CASSPGQRDGYTF.

The chain combines TRBV5-4 with TRBJ2-3; 10 bases agree with TRBD2. The junction had 10 bases not matched to a gene; V was cut back by 0 bases and J by 3 bases. CDR3 length: 18 amino acids. Germline CDR1 SGHNT, CDR2 YYREEE (reference sequence). CDR3 coding DNA: TGTGCCAGCAGCTTGGGAGCGGGGGGGCCATCGCGGACAGATACGCAGTATTTT. The encoded protein is CASSLGAGGPSRTDTQYF.

The J gene is TRBJ2-5, the V gene TRBV5-1; 8 bases are shared with TRBD2. The trim removed 0 bases at V and 4 bases at J, leaving 8 bases unmatched. Per the germline V gene, CDR1 is SGHRS and CDR2 is YFSETQ. The CDR3 totals 16 residues. The DNA of the CDR3 is TGCGCCAGCAGCTTGGGGATTAGCGGGATAGGAGAGACCCAGTACTTC. This encodes CASSLGISGIGETQYF.

The J gene is TRBJ1-1, the V gene TRBV5-6; D uncertain. The CDR3 spans 13 residues. The V end lost 2 bases, the J end lost 4 bases, and 9 bases lay between the germline ends. Germline V CDR1 and CDR2: SGHDT, YYEEEE. The CDR3 is CASSFARGTEAFF. The CDR3 coding sequence is TGTGCCAGCAGCTTCGCTCGGGGCACTGAAGCTTTCTTT.

The rearrangement links TRBV7-2 to TRBJ1-1; D unresolved. V lost 5 bases and J lost 3, with 13 bases in between. CDR3 length: 14 residues. From germline, CDR1 is SGHTA and CDR2 FQGNSA. CDR3 sequence: CASSLRSRDTEAFF. The CDR3 DNA reads TGTGCCAGCAGCCTACGATCGAGGGACACTGAAGCTTTCTTT.

The chain has TRBV18 and TRBJ2-1, with TRBD2 matching over 10 bases. There are 15 residues in the CDR3. Germline V gives CDR1 KGHSH, CDR2 LQKENI. J lost 3 bases, V lost 6 bases, and 5 bases had no gene match. CDR3 sequence: CASSRPSGGYNEQFF. CDR3 DNA sequence: TGTGCCAGCTCGCGACCTAGCGGGGGCTACAATGAGCAGTTCTTC.

This chain uses TRBV5-5 with TRBJ2-1, with D uncertain. This CDR3 spans 13 amino acids. Trimming pared 3 bases from V and 10 bases from J, leaving 14 bases between. Per germline, CDR1 SGHKS and CDR2 YYEKEE (reference sequence). In DNA form, the CDR3 reads TGTGCCAGCAGCTCCACTGGGCAGTACGAGCAGTTCTTC. This codes for CASSSTGQYEQFF. The whole variable domain, filled in from reference TRBV5-5 and TRBJ2-1, reads DAGVTQSPTHLIKTRGQQVTLRCSPISGHKSVSWYQQVLGQGPQFIFQYYEKEERGRGNFPDRFSARQFPNYSSELNVNALLLGDSALYLCASSSTGQYEQFFGPGTRLTVL.

The chain has TRBV3-1 (or the pseudogene TRBV3-2) and TRBJ2-3; D call uncertain. The CDR3 has 12 amino acids. Per germline, CDR1 LGHDT and CDR2 YNNKEL (reference sequence). V was shortened by 4 bases and J by 3 bases, with 5 bases between the two germline ends. CDR3 nucleotides: TGTGCCAGCAGCCCCATGACAGATACGCAGTATTTT. Amino acid sequence: CASSPMTDTQYF.

V gene TRBV5-4 combines with J gene TRBJ1-4; tentatively, D is TRBD1 (6 bases). V was trimmed by 4 bases and J by 3 bases, leaving 16 bases between them. This CDR3 has 16 residues. Germline loops: CDR1 SGHNT, CDR2 YYREEE (reference sequence). This CDR3 reads CASSRAGGSANEKLFF. Here the CDR3 DNA reads TGTGCCAGCAGCCGGGCGGGGGGCAGTGCTAATGAAAAACTGTTTTTT.

The V gene is TRBV27, the J gene TRBJ1-1; D remains unclear. The CDR3 loop spans 12 amino acids. The germline V gene has CDR1 MNHEY and CDR2 SMNVEV (reference sequence). The V gene lost 6 bases and the J gene lost 1 base, with 6 bases spanning the gap. DNA for the CDR3: TGTGCCAGCAGCCAAGCGAACACTGAAGCTTTCTTT. Its protein product is CASSQANTEAFF.

This clone occurred a few times. The chain recombines TRBV11-2 with TRBJ1-1; TRBD1 might be the D (6 bases). Germline CDR1 reads SGHAT; CDR2 reads FQNNGV. The CDR3 is 14 amino acids. Trimming took off 6 bases at V and 6 bases at J, with 17 bases between the two ends. This CDR3 is CASRKNKQGPEAFF. The CDR3 DNA reads TGTGCCAGCAGAAAGAACAAACAGGGTCCTGAAGCTTTCTTT.

The chain recombines TRBV5-6 with TRBJ2-7; 7 bases are a match to TRBD1. V shed 0 bases, J shed 3 bases, and the junction held 3 bases outside the gene matches. The CDR3 has 14 amino acids. The germline gives CDR1 SGHDT, CDR2 YYEEEE. The CDR3 nucleotides are TGTGCCAGCAGCTTGGGTGGGACAGTCTACGAGCAGTACTTC. As protein: CASSLGGTVYEQYF.